Detailed here is one T cell receptor beta chain. From germline, CDR1 is SQVTM and CDR2 ANQGSEA. Trimming removed 0 bases at V and 4 bases at J, with 15 bases between. This CDR3 region has 16 residues. Clones were read by immunoSEQ multiplex PCR, and TCRdb kept only the in-frame ones, dropping some. The table lists 120,000 or so clones, less than 75% of them singletons, with about 8.3% in the top ten. These data belong to a study of blood T cell repertoires in COVID-19. Study context: Whether acute or convalescent, the COVID-19 samples came from the United States, Italy and Spain. Sources were T cells, B-cell-depleted T cells, or PBMCs; the material itself was cDNA or gDNA.

This clonotype was sampled from a woman aged 55-70 years with acute or convalescent COVID-19. The chain employs TRBV29-1 and TRBJ2-2; D not certain. Sequenced input: peripheral blood. The CDR3 loop is CSVEDRTRKLTGELFF. As DNA, the CDR3 is TGCAGCGTTGAAGATCGAACCAGGAAGCTCACCGGGGAGCTGTTTTTT.